This T cell receptor beta chain stems from a study of shared clonotypes between healthy human individuals. Findings of the study overall: At large depth, rarefaction still showed sorted-subset sequencing to be incomplete.

Assay: immunoSEQ multiplex PCR; the TCRdb copy retains only in-frame clones and omits some. The sample gives about 2 million clones, about 95% of which show up once; roughly 1.1% is in the top ten. As for this clone: What it binds is unknown.

CDR1 is SGHRS and CDR2 is YFSETQ in the germline V gene. V lost 2 bases, J lost 4 bases, and 13 bases stayed unmatched. The CDR3 is 18 residues long. Naive CD8 cells lacked CD45RO and underwent positive selection for CCR7, leaving out terminally differentiated effector memory CD45RA+ cells. Sample: naive CD8+ T cells sorted from blood. The chain is built from TRBV5-1 and TRBJ2-7; 12 bases line up with TRBD2. The TCR sequence derives from a man younger than 35 in good health. The CDR3 loop reads CASSLQTSGRGVTYEQYF. The CDR3 nucleotides read TGCGCCAGCAGCTTACAGACTAGCGGGAGAGGGGTTACGTACGAGCAGTACTTC.